The clone carrying this T cell receptor (beta chain) appeared once. Every donor had blood drawn once into heparin, roughly 0.11 L on average. Sequencing targeted expressed TCRB transcripts, as all isolated RNA had been reverse transcribed. Profiled with immunoSEQ multiplex PCR; TCRdb holds only in-frame clones, not every one. The table records approximately 400,000 clones, over 12% of them present only once. This record comes from a study of beta chain features in type 1 diabetes. Germline V gives CDR1 SGHRS, CDR2 YFSETQ. CDR3 length equals 16 residues. Germline trimming cut 0 bases from V and 6 bases from J; bases unmatched to any gene: 5.

The sequenced sample consisted of naive CD4+ T cells from blood. The origin of this receptor is a woman under 30 in good health. The genes are TRBV5-1 and TRBJ2-5, with TRBD2 matching 13 bases. As DNA, the CDR3 is TGCGCCAGCAGCTTGGAACTAGCGGGAGGGGGGCAGACCCAGTACTTC. Translated: CASSLELAGGGQTQYF. Supplemented by reference TRBV5-1 and TRBJ2-5, the full variable domain reads KAGVTQTPRYLIKTRGQQVTLSCSPISGHRSVSWYQQTPGQGLQFLFEYFSETQRNKGNFPGRFSGRQFSNSRSEMNVSTLELGDSALYLCASSLELAGGGQTQYFGPGTRLLVL.